Only one count was recorded for the clone carrying this T cell receptor (beta chain). Its antigen is still unknown. The CDR3 runs to 16 residues. Germline CDR1 and CDR2: MDHEN and SYDVKM. Deletions cut 4 bases from V and 4 bases from J, with 14 bases between. This record comes from a study of shared clonotypes between healthy human individuals. Looking at the study overall: For every donor, three CD4 naive, three CD4 memory, two CD8 naive and one CD8 memory plates were used.

Study-wide results and caveats: An expected dependence of interdonor clonotype sharing on sequencing depth was noted.

Each sorted subset replicate got 200 ng genomic DNA, tens of thousands of genomes. Under the authors' procedure: From ImmunoSEQ came sequences covering only the junction and carrying no quality scores, so filtering differed. Profiling relied on immunoSEQ multiplex PCR, and the TCRdb table lists in-frame clones only, not all of them. From that table come the V and J calls and clone size; the DNA was used to work out D and trimming. The profile shows around 1.5 million clones, 98% of them singletons. This clonotype was sampled from a young man in good health. The sequenced sample consisted of naive CD4+ T cells sorted from blood. Subset indicated: CD45RA+ positively selected. J is TRBJ2-6 and V is TRBV28, with D perhaps TRBD2 (6 bases). As DNA, the CDR3 is TGTGCCAGCAGTTGGGCTCGGGGGTTCGGGGCCAACGTCCTGACTTTC. Residues: CASSWARGFGANVLTF.